This is a list of T cell receptor beta chains from one sample in a study of long-term antiretroviral therapy in people with HIV. The data were produced by immunoSEQ multiplex PCR, yet TCRdb's version contains in-frame clones alone and is incomplete. The table has tens of thousands of clones, over 70% seen once. The sample consisted of unsorted PBMCs, taken 1.1 years before starting antiretroviral therapy. These receptor sequences come from a woman in her thirties with HIV. CDR3s include the opening cysteine and the closing phenylalanine or tryptophan. Fields, in order: J gene, V gene, D gene, clone size, CDR3 protein, CDR3 DNA. The D gene is left open where the match is weak. Size tells how often a clone was seen (once, few, many) or the class of an expanded clone, and some rows leave it out.

J gene: TRBJ2-7
V gene: TRBV9
D gene: .
clone size: .
CDR3 protein: CASSVGAYSYEQYF
CDR3 DNA: TGTGCCAGCAGCGTAGGTGCTTACTCCTACGAGCAGTACTTC

J gene: TRBJ2-5
V gene: TRBV5-1
D gene: .
clone size: .
CDR3 protein: CASGRRGEQETQYF
CDR3 DNA: TGCGCCAGCGGAAGACGGGGCGAACAAGAGACCCAGTACTTC

J gene: TRBJ2-1
V gene: TRBV6-1
D gene: .
clone size: .
CDR3 protein: CASSTTGNDNEQFF
CDR3 DNA: TGTGCCAGCAGTACGACAGGTAATGACAATGAGCAGTTCTTC

J gene: TRBJ2-1
V gene: TRBV28
D gene: TRBD2
clone size: .
CDR3 protein: CATLLSGGDNEQFF
CDR3 DNA: TGTGCCACCTTACTTAGCGGGGGGGACAATGAGCAGTTCTTC

J gene: TRBJ1-1
V gene: TRBV5-1
D gene: TRBD1
clone size: few
CDR3 protein: CASSVPGQSTEAFF
CDR3 DNA: TGCGCCAGCAGCGTTCCGGGACAGAGCACTGAAGCTTTCTTT

J gene: TRBJ1-6
V gene: TRBV6-1
D gene: .
clone size: few
CDR3 protein: CASIRDNNSPLHF
CDR3 DNA: TGTGCCAGCATAAGGGATAACAATTCACCCCTCCACTTT

J gene: TRBJ1-1
V gene: TRBV6-6
D gene: .
clone size: .
CDR3 protein: CASSGSAAEAFF
CDR3 DNA: TGTGCCAGCAGCGGCTCGGCCGCTGAAGCTTTCTTT

J gene: TRBJ2-2
V gene: TRBV19
D gene: TRBD2
clone size: .
CDR3 protein: CASTQRGGTGELFF
CDR3 DNA: TGTGCCAGTACCCAGCGGGGGGGTACCGGGGAGCTGTTTTTT

J gene: TRBJ1-1
V gene: TRBV27
D gene: .
clone size: once
CDR3 protein: CASSLFRGGTEAFF
CDR3 DNA: TGTGCCAGCAGTTTATTTCGGGGGGGCACTGAAGCTTTCTTT

J gene: TRBJ2-2
V gene: TRBV2
D gene: .
clone size: .
CDR3 protein: CATPSRPEAGTGELFF
CDR3 DNA: TGTGCCACCCCCTCCAGACCCGAAGCTGGAACCGGGGAGCTGTTTTTT